This T cell receptor (beta chain) was observed in a study of blood T cells in healthy people across ages (dated by TCRdb to the mid-2010s). Notes on the research overall: In model experiments, roughly one uniquely barcoded TCR beta cDNA molecule per two T cells was captured by template switching. To avoid experimental bias, donors of different ages were spread randomly across the sequencing lanes. Two additional independent replicas of 1 million unique cDNA reads from the same blood draw were analyzed for two donors (one aged 18 to 29 and one aged 80 or older). The donors were divided into four age groups: young (average approximately 16 years), middle-aged (about 41), aged (around 67) and long-lived (approximately 74). Age-related changes in TCR beta repertoire diversity were measured in the study by deep sequencing normalized with unique cDNA molecular identifiers. Overall results and qualifications from the work: Observed TCR beta diversity per million T cells fell roughly linearly with age, and a significant reduction was already apparent by age around 36. Compared with the aged group, the long-lived group had more naive CD4+ T cells, fewer expanded clones and increased TCR diversity, a pattern suggesting age selection. A strong correlation was found between observed TCR beta diversity and the percentage of naive T cells measured by flow cytometry. Because donor CMV infection status was unknown, age-related changes in expanded clonotypes were potentially confounded. Estimates of total diversity from one million sequenced T cells were regarded as lower bounds and underestimates. Bulk unsorted PBMC profiling prevented conclusive comparison of naive and antigen-experienced compartments.

Library construction relied on 5' RACE. Sequencing relied on an Illumina HiSeq 2500. A second PCR of roughly 6 to 11 cycles was run with a J-beta primer mix and a sample-barcoded 5' primer. Each TCR beta cDNA molecule received a unique molecular identifier from a template-switch 5' adaptor carrying 12 random nucleotides. Each sample yielded at least 2.5 million CDR3-containing paired-end reads. First-strand cDNA synthesis was performed from all RNA using the Mint cDNA synthesis kit, with priming by a TRBC-specific oligonucleotide. All cDNA was treated with uracil-DNA glycosylase and then went through a first 18-cycle PCR with the universal primers M1SS and BC2_uni_R. The original methods were these. Normalization of each sample was performed by random selection of 1 million high-quality reads, each carrying a distinct molecular identifier. Reads sharing molecular identifiers were discarded rather than binned into consensus sequences. MiTCR, run with a Q25 quality threshold and the strictest error-elimination algorithm, handled CDR3 identification, clonotype clustering and error correction. A nonparametric unseen species model using Euler transformation provided a lower-bound estimate of total TCR beta diversity. TCRdb handled the public reads itself, with Q25 trimming in fastp and clone calling in MiXCR, and kept productive beta chains. For every CDR3 protein sequence, its rows merge into one entry that carries the most common genes and DNA. The V and J calls follow TCRdb's processing rather than the paper's. In this sample the table shows about 1,500,000 distinct CDR3 sequences, approximately 40% of which occur a single time. The ten most abundant clones make up 7.9% of the sample.

The CDR3 holds 14 amino acids from the cysteine to the phenylalanine. The read is trimmed to its CDR3 DNA, 42 bases read in frame from base 1. Per the germline V gene, SGDLS is the CDR1 and YYNGEE is the CDR2. A distance of 15 bases separates the germline ends of V and J, which lose 4 bases and 6 bases respectively. The donors were around 39 Caucasian individuals from Russia, aged roughly 6 to 90 years, who were systemically healthy. Each donor gave approximately 9.3 milliliters of peripheral blood, collected into EDTA-treated Vacutainer tubes. Ficoll-Paque density-gradient centrifugation was used to isolate PBMCs, with at least 6.5 million per sample. Total RNA, at least 6 micrograms per sample, was extracted from PBMCs with Trizol reagent. For every donor, flow cytometry on a PBMC aliquot measured the percentage of naive CD45RAhigh/CD27high T cells. Points on this clonotype: This clone's antigen is unknown. No clone much larger than this one lies a single base away; base qualities are absent.

This sequence uses TRBV9 and TRBJ2-3, with a weak D call of TRBD2 (6 bases match). The sample consisted of blood. The receptor was derived from a woman aged 18 to 35 in good health. CDR3 sequence: CASSPRLEWDTQYF. In nucleotides, the sequence is TGTGCCAGCAGCCCCCGACTAGAGTGGGATACGCAGTATTTT. Where the CDR3 stops, the reference TRBV9 and TRBJ2-3 genes take over; the full variable domain is DSGVTQTPKHLITATGQRVTLRCSPRSGDLSVYWYQQSLDQGLQFLIQYYNGEERAKGNILERFSAQQFPDLHSELNLSSLELGDSALYFCASSPRLEWDTQYFGPGTRLTVL.